This T cell receptor beta chain was recorded in a study of shared clonotypes between healthy human individuals. The junction had 8 bases not matched to a gene; V was cut back by 3 bases and J by 4 bases. This CDR3 has 16 residues. Per the germline V gene, CDR1 is SGHTA and CDR2 is FQGNSA. Assay: immunoSEQ multiplex PCR; the TCRdb copy retains only in-frame clones and omits some. The sample holds under 750,000 clones; over 60% are singletons and the top ten take less than 2%. The donors, healthy adults who were HIV-negative, had experienced no recent acute infections or vaccinations. Nashville, Tennessee was home to all donors, who were Caucasian adults. Regarding this clone: The antigen is undetermined.

General study findings and limits: Relative to memory subsets, naive subsets generally showed larger estimated richness. The study's rarefaction showed incomplete sorted-subset sequencing despite large depth.

The chain has TRBV7-2 and TRBJ2-1, with 8 positions matching TRBD2. The specimen sequenced was memory CD4+ T cells sorted from blood. Subset noted: CD45RA-negative fraction. This receptor was obtained from a woman in her thirties in good health. The CDR3 sequence is CASSLKGVAGYNEQFF. The CDR3 DNA reads TGTGCCAGCAGCTTGAAGGGAGTAGCGGGGTACAATGAGCAGTTCTTC.